Below are 32 T cell receptor beta chains sequenced from a single sample in a study of blood T cell repertoires in COVID-19. TCRdb's copy holds only in-frame clones and misses some; the assay was immunoSEQ multiplex PCR. The repertoire holds 200,000 to 250,000 clones, with about 87% as singletons. The material sequenced was PBMCs or T cells enriched from blood (not recorded which). Receptors were obtained from a woman aged 25 to 39 who had been exposed to COVID-19.

The genes are TRBV9 and TRBJ2-7; possible D gene TRBD1, 5 bases. This CDR3 contains 15 residues. Germline CDR1 reads SGDLS; CDR2 reads YYNGEE. V lost 0 bases to trimming and J lost 6 bases, with 16 bases between them. CDR3 in amino acids: CASSVEIQGVGEQYF. CDR3 coding DNA: TGTGCCAGCAGCGTAGAGATCCAGGGTGTGGGCGAGCAGTACTTC.

The chain uses TRBV6-5 and TRBJ2-5; no definite D call. The germline V gene encodes CDR1 MNHEY and CDR2 SVGAGI. This CDR3 is built from 12 residues. V was shortened by 5 bases and J by 7 bases, with 11 bases between the two germline ends. This CDR3 reads CASSPLAGTQYF. DNA for the CDR3: TGTGCCAGCAGTCCCCTCGCCGGGACCCAGTACTTC.

This chain links TRBV29-1 with TRBJ2-2; a weak D match, TRBD1 (5 bases). Germline CDR1 SQVTM, CDR2 ANQGSEA. The CDR3 extends over 14 amino acids. V lost 8 bases, J lost 6 bases, and 19 bases lay in between. In DNA form, the CDR3 reads TGCAGCATTACAGAGGCAGGGCACGCCGGGGAGCTGTTTTTT. Translation gives CSITEAGHAGELFF.

The J gene is TRBJ2-2, the V gene TRBV7-9; D is perhaps TRBD1 (6 bases). V lost 3 bases, J lost 5 bases, and 10 bases lay in between. Germline V gene lookup returns CDR1 SEHNR and CDR2 FQNEAQ (reference sequence). The CDR3 totals 14 residues. The chain's CDR3 is CASSLPRGTGELFF. In DNA form, the CDR3 reads TGTGCCAGCAGCTTGCCCAGGGGTACCGGGGAGCTGTTTTTT.

The chain employs TRBV9 and TRBJ2-7; 8 positions match TRBD1. The germline CDR1 and CDR2 sequences are SGDLS and YYNGEE. V dropped 0 bases and J dropped 4; count of bases not matched to a gene: 9. The CDR3 loop spans 16 amino acids. The DNA for the CDR3 is TGTGCCAGCAGCGTAGGTCCGGGTGACAGGGGATACGAGCAGTACTTC. Protein sequence: CASSVGPGDRGYEQYF.

V gene TRBV11-2 combines with J gene TRBJ2-2; perhaps TRBD1 as D (5 bases). V lost 1 base, J lost 1 base, and 7 bases lay in between. The CDR3 has 15 amino acids. The germline gives CDR1 SGHAT, CDR2 FQNNGV. CDR3 region: CASSLGTGNTGELFF. The CDR3 coding sequence is TGTGCCAGCAGCTTAGGCACAGGGAACACCGGGGAGCTGTTTTTT. The whole variable domain, remainder taken from reference TRBV11-2 and TRBJ2-2, is EAGVAQSPRYKIIEKRQSVAFWCNPISGHATLYWYQQILGQGPKLLIQFQNNGVVDDSQLPKDRFSAERLKGVDSTLKIQPAKLEDSAVYLCASSLGTGNTGELFFGEGSRLTVL.

The chain couples TRBV5-6 to TRBJ1-5; D unclear. Trimming pared 0 bases from V and 0 bases from J, leaving 7 bases between. There are 15 residues in the CDR3. Germline CDR1 is SGHDT and CDR2 is YYEEEE. The CDR3 is CASSLGLRSNQPQHF. The CDR3 DNA reads as TGTGCCAGCAGCTTGGGACTTCGTAGCAATCAGCCCCAGCATTTT.

The gene calls are TRBV19 and TRBJ1-2, with 8 positions matching TRBD1. The germline gives CDR1 LNHDA, CDR2 SQIVND (reference sequence). With V trimmed by 3 bases and J by 4 bases, 1 base remained unmatched. CDR3 length: 13 amino acids. The CDR3 spells CASSMGQAYGYTF. The CDR3 region has the DNA TGTGCCAGTAGTATGGGACAGGCCTATGGCTACACCTTC.

This sequence joins TRBV30 and TRBJ2-4; TRBD1 matches 7 bases. CDR3 length equals 12 residues. Germline CDR1 and CDR2: GTSNPN and SVGIG (reference sequence). The V gene end was trimmed by 5 bases and the J gene end by 4 bases; junction bases not matched to a gene: 2. The CDR3 is CAWGTAKNIQYF. The CDR3, as DNA: TGTGCCTGGGGGACAGCTAAAAACATTCAGTACTTC.

This clone appeared once. The CDR3, as DNA: TGTGCCAGCAGCTTAGTTCTAGACCATTCACCCCTCCACTTT. Amino acids: CASSLVLDHSPLHF. The genes are TRBV11-2 and TRBJ1-6; D is unresolved. V lost 1 base, J lost 8 bases, and 9 bases lay in between. From germline, CDR1 is SGHAT and CDR2 FQNNGV. The CDR3 is made up of 14 amino acids.

The CDR3 nucleotides are TGCAGCGTTGAGGTGGCCAGGGGCTCGAACACTGAAGCTTTCTTT. Residues: CSVEVARGSNTEAFF. V is TRBV29-1 and J is TRBJ1-1; D may be TRBD1 (6 bases). This CDR3 region has 15 residues. Germline CDR1 is SQVTM and CDR2 is ANQGSEA. V lost 3 bases and J 1 base, leaving 15 bases between the germline ends.

J is TRBJ2-1 and V is TRBV18; 9 bases align to TRBD2. The germline CDR1 and CDR2 sequences are KGHSH and LQKENI. The J segment lost 11 bases and the V segment lost 3 bases, leaving 8 bases of the junction unmatched. The length of the CDR3 is 14 residues. This chain's CDR3 is CASSPSLSSGKQFF. The DNA for the CDR3 is TGTGCCAGCTCACCCTCCCTCTCTAGCGGGAAGCAGTTCTTC. The whole variable domain, remainder taken from reference TRBV18 and TRBJ2-1, is NAGVMQNPRHLVRRRGQEARLRCSPMKGHSHVYWYRQLPEEGLKFMVYLQKENIIDESGMPKERFSAEFPKEGPSILRIQQVVRGDSAAYFCASSPSLSSGKQFFGPGTRLTVL.

The chain has TRBV12-3 or TRBV12-4 and TRBJ2-3, with D maybe TRBD1 (6 bases). The CDR3 runs to 13 residues. Between the trimmed V and J ends, which lost 2 bases and 6 bases, there was a span of 9 bases. This CDR3 is CASSLQGRDTQYF. DNA for the CDR3: TGTGCCAGCAGTTTACAGGGGCGGGATACGCAGTATTTT.

This clone has only one observation. The chain's CDR3 is CASSPRRVVDTQYF. CDR3 nucleotide sequence: TGTGCCAGCAGCCCCCGGCGGGTAGTGGATACGCAGTATTTT. The rearrangement joins TRBV9 to TRBJ2-3, with D maybe TRBD2 (5 bases). The CDR3 covers 14 residues. Looked up from germline, CDR1 is SGDLS and CDR2 is YYNGEE. V lost 4 bases, J lost 6 bases, and 15 bases lay in between.

This chain joins TRBV2 and TRBJ2-7; a weak D match, TRBD1 (5 bases). CDR3 size: 14 residues. V gave up 3 bases and J gave up 2 bases, with 11 bases separating them. CDR1 SNHLY and CDR2 FYNNEI come from the germline V gene. The CDR3 bases are TGTGCCAGCAGTGAGGCAGGGTTCCCCTACGAGCAGTACTTC. Protein product: CASSEAGFPYEQYF.

This clone was picked up one time. V and J are TRBV19 and TRBJ2-1; 12 nucleotides line up with TRBD2. With V trimmed by 4 bases and J by 3 bases, 1 base remained unmatched. This CDR3 has 15 residues. In germline, CDR1 is LNHDA, CDR2 SQIVND (reference sequence). CDR3 in DNA: TGTGCCAGTAGTAGGACTAGCGGGAACTACAATGAGCAGTTCTTC. It yields the protein CASSRTSGNYNEQFF. The complete variable domain, with remaining parts taken from reference TRBV19 and TRBJ2-1, reads DGGITQSPKYLFRKEGQNVTLSCEQNLNHDAMYWYRQDPGQGLRLIYYSQIVNDFQKGDIAEGYSVSREKKESFPLTVTSAQKNPTAFYLCASSRTSGNYNEQFFGPGTRLTVL.

V is TRBV13 and J is TRBJ2-1; 9 positions match TRBD2. CDR1 PRHDT and CDR2 FYEKMQ come from the germline V gene (reference sequence). The CDR3 spans 16 residues. V was clipped by 5 bases and J by 1 base; unmatched bases: 6. CDR3 sequence: CASSDRLAASYNEQFF. The DNA of the CDR3 is TGTGCCAGCAGCGATAGACTAGCGGCTTCCTACAATGAGCAGTTCTTC.

This clone was counted only a few times. The chain employs TRBV2 and TRBJ1-5; TRBD1 agrees at 11 bases. This CDR3 comprises 18 residues. Per germline, CDR1 SNHLY and CDR2 FYNNEI. Trimming at V came to 7 bases and at J to 0 bases, leaving 11 bases not matched to a gene. The CDR3 DNA reads TGTGCCAGCACAGACCCGGGACAGGGGGAACATAGCAATCAGCCCCAGCATTTT. Translating it yields CASTDPGQGEHSNQPQHF.

The chain carries TRBV6-5 and TRBJ1-1; no definite D call. CDR3 length: 13 residues. Trimming took 7 bases from V and 5 from J, leaving 14 bases between them. Germline lookup yields CDR1 MNHEY and CDR2 SVGAGI. CDR3 sequence (DNA): TGTGCCAGCACCACCCAAGGAGGAACTGAAGCTTTCTTT. This encodes CASTTQGGTEAFF.

The gene calls are TRBV5-1 and TRBJ1-2; 7 bases align to TRBD1. Germline V gives CDR1 SGHRS, CDR2 YFSETQ. The CDR3 has 18 amino acids. J lost 6 bases, V lost 0 bases, and 17 bases had no gene match. CDR3 DNA sequence: TGCGCCAGCAGCTTGGAGCTAAGGGGGCAAGGGACCCATAATGGCTACACCTTC. This gives the protein CASSLELRGQGTHNGYTF.

This clone has just a few counts. The chain employs TRBV23-1 and TRBJ1-5; the D is unclear. TRBV23-1 is identified as an open reading frame with a role that is uncertain. Trimming removed 2 bases at V and 4 bases at J, with 15 bases between. The CDR3 runs to 16 residues. The CDR3 spells CASSQVEGNQNQPQHF. Written as DNA, the CDR3 is TGCGCCAGCAGTCAAGTAGAGGGAAATCAAAATCAGCCCCAGCATTTT.

Concerning this clone itself: In the same sample, other DNA sequences code for this CDR3. The gene calls are TRBV6-2 or TRBV6-3 and TRBJ2-7, with 11 positions matching TRBD1. The CDR3 runs 15 residues. V shed 0 bases, J shed 3 bases, and the junction held 1 base outside the gene matches. Per germline, CDR1 MNHEY and CDR2 SVGEGT. The CDR3 nucleotides are TGTGCCAGCAGTTACTCCGGGACAGGGGGCTACGAGCAGTACTTC. Its protein is CASSYSGTGGYEQYF.

This clone was seen only once. The chain has TRBV28 and TRBJ1-2, with 12 bases fitting TRBD1. Germline assignment: CDR1 MDHEN and CDR2 SYDVKM. J gave up 5 bases and V 5 bases, and 9 bases lay outside the gene matches. The CDR3 has 16 amino acids. CDR3 residues: CASSPTGGQGAYGYTF. For the CDR3, the DNA is TGTGCCAGCAGTCCAACGGGGGGACAGGGGGCTTATGGCTACACCTTC.

J is TRBJ1-2 and V is TRBV5-5, with 8 nucleotides matching TRBD1. Germline assignment: CDR1 SGHKS and CDR2 YYEKEE (reference sequence). J gave up 5 bases and V 3 bases, and 3 bases lay outside the gene matches. The CDR3 runs 13 residues. In DNA, the CDR3 is TGTGCCAGCAGCTGGGACAGGAGGTATGGCTACACCTTC. This translates into CASSWDRRYGYTF.

This clone was counted between two and nine times. J is TRBJ2-2 and V is TRBV19; D is perhaps TRBD2 (5 bases). The CDR3 runs 16 residues. V was pared by 1 base and J by 6 bases, with 15 bases between. Germline V gene sequence: CDR1 LNHDA, CDR2 SQIVND (reference sequence). The CDR3 nucleotides read TGTGCCAGTAGTATAGGTCAGGCGGGTATATCCGGGGAGCTGTTTTTT. Protein: CASSIGQAGISGELFF. Full variable domain (remainder filled in from reference TRBV19 and TRBJ2-2): DGGITQSPKYLFRKEGQNVTLSCEQNLNHDAMYWYRQDPGQGLRLIYYSQIVNDFQKGDIAEGYSVSREKKESFPLTVTSAQKNPTAFYLCASSIGQAGISGELFFGEGSRLTVL.

The chain joins TRBV15 to TRBJ2-1; TRBD2 matches 13 bases. With 0 bases clipped from V and 6 bases from J, the junction kept 8 bases outside the gene matches. The germline V gene encodes CDR1 LNHNV and CDR2 YYDKDF (reference sequence). This CDR3 is 18 amino acids long. Here the CDR3 reads CATSRDSGLAGVTNEQFF. The DNA of the CDR3 is TGTGCCACCAGCAGAGATTCCGGACTAGCGGGAGTTACCAATGAGCAGTTCTTC. Combining the CDR3 with reference TRBV15 and TRBJ2-1 gives the whole variable domain DAMVIQNPRYQVTQFGKPVTLSCSQTLNHNVMYWYQQKSSQAPKLLFHYYDKDFNNEADTPDNFQSRRPNTSFCFLDIRSPGLGDTAMYLCATSRDSGLAGVTNEQFFGPGTRLTVL.

The rearrangement joins TRBV30 to TRBJ1-5, with 7 bases identical to TRBD1. Trimming cost V 0 bases and J 3 bases; bases outside gene matches: 11. This CDR3 is 17 amino acids long. Looked up from germline, CDR1 is GTSNPN and CDR2 is SVGIG (reference sequence). The CDR3 loop is CAWSVGFSGTVNQPQHF. CDR3 coding DNA: TGTGCCTGGAGTGTGGGGTTTTCGGGGACAGTCAATCAGCCCCAGCATTTT. Supplemented by reference TRBV30 and TRBJ1-5, the full variable domain reads SQTIHQWPATLVQPVGSPLSLECTVEGTSNPNLYWYRQAAGRGLQLLFYSVGIGQISSEVPQNLSASRPQDRQFILSSKKLLLSDSGFYLCAWSVGFSGTVNQPQHFGDGTRLSIL.

The chain joins TRBV18 to TRBJ1-1, with 8 bases that match TRBD1. Trimming cost V 3 bases and J 1 base; bases outside gene matches: 7. CDR1 KGHSH and CDR2 LQKENI come from the germline V gene. This CDR3 is 16 amino acids long. Here the CDR3 reads CASSPLDRGANTEAFF. In DNA form, the CDR3 reads TGTGCCAGCTCACCTCTAGACAGGGGAGCGAACACTGAAGCTTTCTTT. Drawing the rest from reference TRBV18 and TRBJ1-1, the complete variable domain is NAGVMQNPRHLVRRRGQEARLRCSPMKGHSHVYWYRQLPEEGLKFMVYLQKENIIDESGMPKERFSAEFPKEGPSILRIQQVVRGDSAAYFCASSPLDRGANTEAFFGQGTRLTVV.

The chain has TRBV5-4 and TRBJ2-7, with 8 bases identical to TRBD1. The germline gives CDR1 SGHNT, CDR2 YYREEE (reference sequence). The CDR3 runs to 14 residues. V trimming: 3 bases; J trimming: 4 bases; junction bases outside the gene matches: 6. The chain's CDR3 is CASSSTGATYEQYF. The DNA of the CDR3 is TGTGCCAGCAGCTCGACAGGGGCTACATACGAGCAGTACTTC.

The J gene is TRBJ1-2, the V gene TRBV6-6; D is possibly TRBD1 (5 bases). From germline, CDR1 is MNHNY and CDR2 SVGAGI (reference sequence). Deletions cut 5 bases from V and 1 base from J, with 8 bases between. CDR3 size: 13 residues. The CDR3 protein is CASSPDSNYGYTF. The CDR3 DNA reads as TGTGCCAGCAGTCCCGACAGTAACTATGGCTACACCTTC.

The rearrangement links TRBV5-1 to TRBJ2-3; TRBD2 matches 9 bases. The CDR3 is 16 amino acids. V trimming: 0 bases; J trimming: 4 bases; junction bases outside the gene matches: 6. In germline, CDR1 is SGHRS, CDR2 YFSETQ. The CDR3 loop reads CASSLESLAGPDTQYF. DNA for the CDR3: TGCGCCAGCAGCTTGGAGAGTCTAGCGGGGCCAGATACGCAGTATTTT.

The chain employs TRBV6-6 and TRBJ2-5, with D possibly TRBD1 on 5 matching bases. Germline CDR1 MNHNY, CDR2 SVGAGI (reference sequence). V lost 7 bases to trimming and J lost 7 bases, with 22 bases between them. This CDR3 has 15 residues. CDR3 sequence: CASTTVGTGVVTQYF. In DNA form, the CDR3 reads TGTGCCAGCACTACCGTGGGAACAGGTGTCGTGACCCAGTACTTC.